This paragraph reports one T cell receptor beta chain. This table comes from immunoSEQ multiplex PCR, and its TCRdb copy is limited to in-frame clones, with some not included. This table has roughly 110,000 clones, around 80% appearing once. The V and J ends lost 6 bases and 8 bases, in that order; junction bases with no gene match: 7. The length of the CDR3 is 14 residues. CDR1 and CDR2 (germline): MNHEY, SVGEGT. The sample belongs to a study of blood T cell repertoires in COVID-19. The specimen sequenced was peripheral blood. The chain joins TRBV6-2 or TRBV6-3 to TRBJ2-1, with 10 bases fitting TRBD2. The TCR sequence derives from a woman aged 55-69 years with acute or convalescent COVID-19. In DNA, the CDR3 is TGTGCCAGCAGCAAGCGGGGGGGCCCCTATGAGCAGTTCTTC. Residues: CASSKRGGPYEQFF.